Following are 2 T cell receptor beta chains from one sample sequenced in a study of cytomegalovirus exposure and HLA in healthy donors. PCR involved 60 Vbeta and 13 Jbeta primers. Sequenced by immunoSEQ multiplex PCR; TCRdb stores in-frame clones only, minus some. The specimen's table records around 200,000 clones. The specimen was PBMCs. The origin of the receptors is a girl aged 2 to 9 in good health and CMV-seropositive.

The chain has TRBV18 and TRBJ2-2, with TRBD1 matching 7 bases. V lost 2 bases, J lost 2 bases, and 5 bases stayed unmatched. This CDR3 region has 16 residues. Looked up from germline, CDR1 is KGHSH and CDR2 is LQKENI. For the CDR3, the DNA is TGTGCCAGCTCACCATACGGGACAGTCAACACCGGGGAGCTGTTTTTT. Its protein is CASSPYGTVNTGELFF.

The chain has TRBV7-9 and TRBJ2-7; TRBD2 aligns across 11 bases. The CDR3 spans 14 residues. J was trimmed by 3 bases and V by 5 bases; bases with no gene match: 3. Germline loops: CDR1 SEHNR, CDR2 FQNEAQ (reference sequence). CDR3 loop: CASSRLAGIYEQYF. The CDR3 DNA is TGTGCCAGCAGCCGACTAGCGGGAATCTACGAGCAGTACTTC. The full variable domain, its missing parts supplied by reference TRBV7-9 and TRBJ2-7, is DTGVSQNPRHKITKRGQNVTFRCDPISEHNRLYWYRQTLGQGPEFLTYFQNEAQLEKSRLLSDRFSAERPKGSFSTLEIQRTEQGDSAMYLCASSRLAGIYEQYFGPGTRLTVT.